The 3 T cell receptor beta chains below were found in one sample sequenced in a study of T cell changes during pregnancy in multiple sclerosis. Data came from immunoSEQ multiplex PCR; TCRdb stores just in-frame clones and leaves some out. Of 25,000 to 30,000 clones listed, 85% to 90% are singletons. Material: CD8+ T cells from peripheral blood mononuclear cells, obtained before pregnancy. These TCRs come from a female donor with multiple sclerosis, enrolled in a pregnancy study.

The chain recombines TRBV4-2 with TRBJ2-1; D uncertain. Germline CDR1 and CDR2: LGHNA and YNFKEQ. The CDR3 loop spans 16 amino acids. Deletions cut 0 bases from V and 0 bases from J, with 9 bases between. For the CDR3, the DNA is TGTGCCAGCAGCCAAGATACTGGTAGCTCCTACAATGAGCAGTTCTTC. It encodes CASSQDTGSSYNEQFF.

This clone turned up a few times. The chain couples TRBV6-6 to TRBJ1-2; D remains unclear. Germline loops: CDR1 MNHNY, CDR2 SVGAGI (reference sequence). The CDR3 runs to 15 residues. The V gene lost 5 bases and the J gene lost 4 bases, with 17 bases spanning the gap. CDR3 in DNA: TGTGCCAGCAGTGAGTCGGGGAGTCCCCTCTATGGCTACACCTTC. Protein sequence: CASSESGSPLYGYTF.

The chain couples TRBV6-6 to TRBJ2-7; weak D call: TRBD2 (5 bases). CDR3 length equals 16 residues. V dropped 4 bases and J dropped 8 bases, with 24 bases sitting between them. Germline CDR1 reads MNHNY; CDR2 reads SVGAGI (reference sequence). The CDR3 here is CASSFGNNPGSSKQYF. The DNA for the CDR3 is TGTGCCAGCAGTTTCGGAAACAACCCGGGGTCCTCCAAGCAGTACTTC.